Presented here are 32 T cell receptor beta chains from one specimen sequenced in a study of blood T cells in healthy people across ages (dated by TCRdb to between 2014 and 2016). Libraries came from 5' RACE. For sequencing, an Illumina HiSeq 2500 was employed. A second roughly 6 to 12 cycle PCR used a sample-barcoded 5' primer and a J-beta primer mix. TCRdb ran its own pipeline on the public reads, namely fastp trimming at Q25 and MiXCR clone calling, and kept in-frame beta chains. Identical CDR3 protein sequences are pooled into one entry, listed with their most common genes and DNA. The sample data list some 1.6 million distinct CDR3 sequences, and about 32% of these were observed just once. Roughly 12% of the sample rests with the top ten. The sample taken for sequencing was blood. These receptors came from a woman in her 30s in good health.

This clonotype was seen a single time. The chain is built from TRBV4-1 and TRBJ2-1, with 12 bases that match TRBD2. The CDR3 length is 16 residues. Germline V gene data show CDR1 as MGHRA and CDR2 as YSYEKL. V was clipped by 2 bases and J by 6 bases; unmatched bases: 5. DNA of the CDR3: TGCGCCAGCAGCCAAAACGCTAGCGGGGGGGCCAATGAGCAGTTCTTC. Translated, it gives CASSQNASGGANEQFF.

As to this clonotype: Its ends do not fully match the called genes, so a read error is possible. The genes are TRBV5-5 and TRBJ2-1; D unresolved. There are 15 residues in the CDR3. CDR1 and CDR2 (germline): SGHKS, YYEKEE (reference sequence). The CDR3 DNA follows: TGTGCCAGCAGCTTGGATCCGAGCTCCCACAATGAGCAGTTCTTC. Residues: CASSLDPSSHNEQFF. Combining the CDR3 with reference TRBV5-5 and TRBJ2-1 gives the whole variable domain DAGVTQSPTHLIKTRGQQVTLRCSPISGHKSVSWYQQVLGQGPQFIFQYYEKEERGRGNFPDRFSARQFPNYSSELNVNALLLGDSALYLCASSLDPSSHNEQFFGPGTRLTVL.

Notes on this clonotype: Compared with germline, one end of the junction differs, possibly owing to a read error. The chain is built from TRBV10-3 and TRBJ1-1, with 7 bases that match TRBD1. The germline V gene has CDR1 ENHRY and CDR2 SYGVKD. The CDR3 spans 15 residues. DNA of the CDR3: TGTACCATCGTATCAGTCGACAGGGAGCACACTGAAGCTTTCTTT. It yields the protein CTIVSVDREHTEAFF.

This clonotype was picked up one time. This chain uses TRBV11-2 with TRBJ1-2, with a weak D call TRBD1 (6 bases). Germline V gene sequence: CDR1 SGHAT, CDR2 FQNNGV. Trimming left V 5 bases short and J 6 bases short, with 16 bases between. The CDR3 covers 14 residues. The chain's CDR3 is CASSGSRGSHGYTF. CDR3 nucleotides: TGTGCCAGCAGCGGTTCCAGGGGAAGCCATGGCTACACCTTC.

V gene TRBV7-2 combines with J gene TRBJ1-3, with 8 bases that match TRBD1. Germline loops: CDR1 SGHTA, CDR2 FQGNSA. Unmatched junction bases numbered 6, after V lost 2 bases and J lost 0 bases. The CDR3 spans 17 residues. DNA for the CDR3: TGTGCCAGCAGCTTACTTACAGGGGGAAGCTCTGGAAACACCATATATTTT. Residues: CASSLLTGGSSGNTIYF.

The chain carries TRBV12-3 or TRBV12-4 and TRBJ2-7, with D perhaps given as TRBD1 or TRBD2 (5 bases each). The V end was cut by 3 bases, the J end by 8 bases, with 17 bases between. There are 14 residues in the CDR3. CDR3 in amino acids: CASSLGRGRRKQYF. As DNA, the CDR3 is TGTGCCAGCAGTTTGGGACGGGGCCGACGAAAGCAGTACTTC.

The J gene is TRBJ2-1, the V gene TRBV29-1, with D possibly being TRBD1 or TRBD2 (6 bases each). V lost 3 bases and J 4 bases, leaving 13 bases between the germline ends. CDR1 SQVTM and CDR2 ANQGSEA come from the germline V gene. This CDR3 has 14 residues. The CDR3 bases are TGCAGCGTTGAGACAGAGGGGGGATACAATGAGCAGTTCTTC. As protein: CSVETEGGYNEQFF.

The chain couples TRBV6-2 or TRBV6-3 to TRBJ2-1, with 8 nucleotides matching TRBD2. The CDR3 is 16 residues long. Germline CDR1 and CDR2: MNHEY and SVGEGT. J was trimmed by 5 bases and V by 2 bases; bases with no gene match: 8. The CDR3 is CASSYTLAGINNEQFF. The CDR3 DNA follows: TGTGCCAGCAGTTACACCTTAGCGGGGATCAACAATGAGCAGTTCTTC.

The V call is TRBV20-1, the J call TRBJ2-6, with 11 bases lining up with TRBD1. Germline V gives CDR1 DFQATT, CDR2 SNEGSKA (reference sequence). V was clipped by 3 bases and J by 0 bases; unmatched bases: 1. The CDR3 spans 16 residues. The CDR3 nucleotides are TGCAGTGCTAGTGGGACAGGGGGCTCTGGGGCCAACGTCCTGACTTTC. Translated: CSASGTGGSGANVLTF.

Comments on this clonotype: A much larger clonotype is one base distant, so this may be a read error. CDR3 sequence reads: CSVQVSNEQFF. DNA of the CDR3: TGCAGCGTTCAAGTTTCCAATGAGCAGTTCTTC. The chain is built from TRBV29-1 and TRBJ2-1; no clear D. There are 11 residues in the CDR3. V gave up 5 bases and J gave up 6 bases, with 8 bases separating them. The germline CDR1 and CDR2 sequences are SQVTM and ANQGSEA.

This clonotype came up many times. V and J are TRBV7-3 and TRBJ1-2; D may be TRBD1 (6 bases). This CDR3 is 14 amino acids long. V lost 3 bases and J 8 bases, leaving 16 bases between the germline ends. CDR1 SGHTA and CDR2 FQGTGA come from the germline V gene. The CDR3 nucleotides read TGTGCCAGCAGCTTGTACACAGGGTCGGACGGCTACACCTTC. Protein product: CASSLYTGSDGYTF. Drawing the rest from reference TRBV7-3 and TRBJ1-2, the complete variable domain is GAGVSQTPSNKVTEKGKYVELRCDPISGHTALYWYRQSLGQGPEFLIYFQGTGAADDSGLPNDRFFAVRPEGSVSTLKIQRTERGDSAVYLCASSLYTGSDGYTFGSGTRLTVV.

CDR3 residues: CASSFPGAGANVLTF. The CDR3 DNA reads as TGCGCCAGCAGCTTTCCAGGAGCTGGGGCCAACGTCCTGACTTTC. The J gene is TRBJ2-6, the V gene TRBV5-1; D call uncertain. The germline V gene encodes CDR1 SGHRS and CDR2 YFSETQ. V was pared by 2 bases and J by 2 bases, with 8 bases between. The CDR3 has 15 residues. Full variable domain (missing parts from reference TRBV5-1 and TRBJ2-6): KAGVTQTPRYLIKTRGQQVTLSCSPISGHRSVSWYQQTPGQGLQFLFEYFSETQRNKGNFPGRFSGRQFSNSRSEMNVSTLELGDSALYLCASSFPGAGANVLTFGAGSRLTVL.

In its sample, this clonotype was seen a few times. This rearrangement joins TRBV24-1 to TRBJ2-5, with 7 nucleotides matching TRBD2. The V gene's germline CDR1 is KGHDR and CDR2 SFDVKD. Unmatched junction bases numbered 15, after V lost 6 bases and J lost 9 bases. This CDR3 contains 15 residues. CDR3 nucleotide sequence: TGTGCCACCAGTCCGGGGGGTCCCGCGTGGGGTCCCCAGTACTTC. Amino acids: CATSPGGPAWGPQYF.

The V call is TRBV6-2 or TRBV6-3, the J call TRBJ1-5, with TRBD1 identical over 10 bases. Looked up from germline, CDR1 is MNHEY and CDR2 is SVGEGT. J was trimmed by 3 bases and V by 5 bases; bases with no gene match: 7. This CDR3 region has 16 residues. The CDR3 DNA reads as TGTGCCAGCAGTGCAGCCGGGACAGGGGCCAATCAGCCCCAGCATTTT. Translating gives CASSAAGTGANQPQHF.

The rearrangement links TRBV5-7 to TRBJ1-4; D unresolved. TRBV5-7 is an ORF; its function is uncertain. The CDR3 runs 17 residues. Trimming left V 2 bases short and J 1 base short, with 15 bases between. CDR3 DNA sequence: TGTGCCAGCAGCTTCTGGAGGGTCCTGGAAACTAATGAAAAACTGTTTTTT. Its protein is CASSFWRVLETNEKLFF.

This chain joins TRBV20-1 and TRBJ2-3; D not certain. Germline lookup yields CDR1 DFQATT and CDR2 SNEGSKA (reference sequence). V lost 0 bases and J lost 5, with 12 bases in between. The CDR3 has 14 amino acids. The CDR3 loop reads CSARDFAGRDTQYF. CDR3 sequence (DNA): TGCAGTGCTAGAGATTTTGCAGGCCGAGATACGCAGTATTTT.

This chain joins TRBV5-5 and TRBJ2-7; 10 bases line up with TRBD1. Trimming cost V 4 bases and J 2 bases; bases outside gene matches: 15. The germline V gene encodes CDR1 SGHKS and CDR2 YYEKEE (reference sequence). The CDR3 is 18 residues long. The CDR3 spells CASSADRGQSRIPYEQYF. The CDR3 DNA reads as TGTGCCAGCAGCGCCGACAGGGGGCAGTCCCGGATCCCCTACGAGCAGTACTTC.

Ten or more counts support this clonotype. The chain recombines TRBV12-3 or TRBV12-4 with TRBJ2-5; 7 positions agree with TRBD2. With V trimmed by 8 bases and J by 1 base, 7 bases remained unmatched. The CDR3 runs to 14 residues. The CDR3 sequence: CASGASGPQETQYF. The CDR3 nucleotides are TGTGCCAGCGGGGCTAGCGGACCCCAAGAGACCCAGTACTTC.

The rearrangement uses TRBV2 and TRBJ1-2; no firm D call. Trimming left V 8 bases short and J 8 bases short, with 21 bases between. The CDR3 has 14 residues. CDR1 is SNHLY and CDR2 is FYNNEI in the germline V gene. CDR3 sequence reads: CASGDNPGSPGYTF. Written as DNA, the CDR3 is TGTGCCAGCGGGGATAATCCGGGATCCCCAGGCTACACCTTC.

The table lists this clonotype with many counts. The rearrangement joins TRBV6-2 or TRBV6-3 to TRBJ2-1; 8 bases fit TRBD2. The ends lost 2 bases at V and 4 bases at J; junction bases unmatched: 4. The CDR3 spans 15 residues. Germline V lookup: CDR1 MNHEY, CDR2 SVGEGT. The CDR3 DNA reads as TGTGCCAGCAGTTACAGTACTAGCGGTTACAATGAGCAGTTCTTC. This sequence encodes CASSYSTSGYNEQFF.

Regarding this clonotype: At one end the junction does not follow the germline gene, possibly because of a read error. The chain employs TRBV14 and TRBJ2-1, with D tentatively TRBD2 (6 bases). The CDR3 spans 15 residues. Germline CDR1 SGHDN, CDR2 FVKESK. The CDR3 coding sequence is TGTGCCAGCGGCCAAGCGTTGGTGCGGGGCAATGAGCAGTTCTTC. Translating gives CASGQALVRGNEQFF.

This chain connects TRBV7-9 to TRBJ2-1; a weak D match, TRBD2 (6 bases). From germline, CDR1 is SEHNR and CDR2 FQNEAQ (reference sequence). The V and J ends lost 0 bases and 6 bases respectively, with 15 bases between them. The CDR3 consists of 16 residues. The CDR3 loop reads CASSLATGVIRNEQFF. DNA of the CDR3: TGTGCCAGCAGCTTAGCGACGGGAGTAATACGCAATGAGCAGTTCTTC.

This clonotype came up many times. The V call is TRBV5-5, the J call TRBJ2-7; D unresolved. The germline CDR1 and CDR2 sequences are SGHKS and YYEKEE (reference sequence). V was pared by 4 bases and J by 0 bases, with 8 bases between. The CDR3 is 13 residues long. The CDR3 DNA follows: TGTGCCAGCAGCGACACGAGCTCCTACGAGCAGTACTTC. Protein sequence: CASSDTSSYEQYF. Full variable domain (missing parts from reference TRBV5-5 and TRBJ2-7): DAGVTQSPTHLIKTRGQQVTLRCSPISGHKSVSWYQQVLGQGPQFIFQYYEKEERGRGNFPDRFSARQFPNYSSELNVNALLLGDSALYLCASSDTSSYEQYFGPGTRLTVT.

The gene calls are TRBV10-3 and TRBJ2-1; D may be TRBD1 or TRBD2 (5 bases each). The CDR3 loop spans 13 amino acids. Trimming removed 6 bases at V and 13 bases at J, with 19 bases between. Germline CDR1 ENHRY, CDR2 SYGVKD. The CDR3 reads CAIRSPKGETQFF. CDR3 DNA: TGTGCCATCAGAAGTCCGAAAGGGGAGACCCAGTTCTTC.

This clonotype has more than one count but fewer than ten. The chain recombines TRBV3-1 with TRBJ2-2, with 10 bases aligning to TRBD2. Germline CDR1 and CDR2: LGHDT and YNNKEL (reference sequence). Trimming took 4 bases from V and 4 from J; bases not matched to a gene: 6. The CDR3 runs 16 residues. CDR3 DNA: TGTGCCAGCAGCCCCCTAGCGGGAGCGAGCACCGGGGAGCTGTTTTTT. It specifies CASSPLAGASTGELFF. Using reference TRBV3-1 and TRBJ2-2 for the parts outside the CDR3, the full variable domain is DTAVSQTPKYLVTQMGNDKSIKCEQNLGHDTMYWYKQDSKKFLKIMFSYNNKELIINETVPNRFSPKSPDKAHLNLHINSLELGDSAVYFCASSPLAGASTGELFFGEGSRLTVL.

In its sample, this clonotype was seen once. At one end, the junction sequence differs from germline, possibly due to a read error. This chain connects TRBV3-1 to TRBJ2-7; D might be TRBD1 or TRBD2, each matching 5 bases. The CDR3 extends over 12 amino acids. Germline V lookup: CDR1 LGHDT, CDR2 YNNKEL (reference sequence). CDR3 DNA: TGTGCCGGCAGCCAAGATTGGGGGGAGCAGTACTTC. Translating it yields CAGSQDWGEQYF.

The rearrangement links TRBV12-5 to TRBJ1-2; D is unresolved. The V end was cut by 4 bases, the J end by 4 bases, with 16 bases between. The germline V gene has CDR1 LGHNT and CDR2 FRNRAP. This CDR3 is 15 amino acids long. In DNA, the CDR3 is TGTGCTAGTGGTTCTAACGAATCCAAACTCTATGGCTACACCTTC. Translated, it gives CASGSNESKLYGYTF.

The chain joins TRBV3-1 to TRBJ2-6; maybe TRBD1 (6 bases). V was pared by 4 bases and J by 0 bases, with 16 bases between. This CDR3 is 18 amino acids long. Germline CDR1 LGHDT, CDR2 YNNKEL (reference sequence). Here the CDR3 reads CASSPNPGAFSGANVLTF. CDR3 bases: TGTGCCAGCAGCCCCAATCCAGGGGCGTTCTCTGGGGCCAACGTCCTGACTTTC. The variable domain in full, completed from reference TRBV3-1 and TRBJ2-6, reads DTAVSQTPKYLVTQMGNDKSIKCEQNLGHDTMYWYKQDSKKFLKIMFSYNNKELIINETVPNRFSPKSPDKAHLNLHINSLELGDSAVYFCASSPNPGAFSGANVLTFGAGSRLTVL.

V gene TRBV4-1 combines with J gene TRBJ2-7, with 10 bases aligning to TRBD2. Trimming took 1 base from V and 3 from J; bases not matched to a gene: 6. This CDR3 comprises 16 residues. The germline V gene has CDR1 MGHRA and CDR2 YSYEKL. CDR3 amino acids: CASSQVGSGRCYEQYF. The CDR3 nucleotides are TGCGCCAGCAGCCAAGTCGGTAGCGGGAGGTGCTACGAGCAGTACTTC.

The chain combines TRBV7-2 with TRBJ2-1; 11 bases agree with TRBD2. The germline gives CDR1 SGHTA, CDR2 FQGNSA. The CDR3 loop spans 13 amino acids. V gave up 0 bases and J gave up 15 bases; unmatched junction bases: 4. CDR3 sequence reads: CASSLALSGRGFF. The DNA for the CDR3 is TGTGCCAGCAGCTTAGCGCTTAGCGGGAGGGGGTTCTTC.

The V and J genes are TRBV9 and TRBJ2-7, with D perhaps assigned TRBD1 or TRBD2 (5 bases each). Germline V lookup: CDR1 SGDLS, CDR2 YYNGEE. CDR3 length: 16 amino acids. V dropped 0 bases and J dropped 4 bases, with 17 bases sitting between them. Here the CDR3 reads CASSVEGTPTFYEQYF. In nucleotides, the CDR3 is TGTGCCAGCAGCGTAGAGGGGACCCCAACATTTTACGAGCAGTACTTC. The whole variable domain, filled in from reference TRBV9 and TRBJ2-7, reads DSGVTQTPKHLITATGQRVTLRCSPRSGDLSVYWYQQSLDQGLQFLIQYYNGEERAKGNILERFSAQQFPDLHSELNLSSLELGDSALYFCASSVEGTPTFYEQYFGPGTRLTVT.

The rearrangement joins TRBV2 to TRBJ2-5; D may be TRBD1 or TRBD2 (5 bases each). Germline CDR1 and CDR2: SNHLY and FYNNEI. The CDR3 has 13 amino acids. Trimming left V 6 bases short and J 3 bases short, with 11 bases between. This chain's CDR3 is CASRDGTKETQYF. The DNA of the CDR3 is TGTGCCAGCAGGGACGGGACCAAAGAGACCCAGTACTTC.